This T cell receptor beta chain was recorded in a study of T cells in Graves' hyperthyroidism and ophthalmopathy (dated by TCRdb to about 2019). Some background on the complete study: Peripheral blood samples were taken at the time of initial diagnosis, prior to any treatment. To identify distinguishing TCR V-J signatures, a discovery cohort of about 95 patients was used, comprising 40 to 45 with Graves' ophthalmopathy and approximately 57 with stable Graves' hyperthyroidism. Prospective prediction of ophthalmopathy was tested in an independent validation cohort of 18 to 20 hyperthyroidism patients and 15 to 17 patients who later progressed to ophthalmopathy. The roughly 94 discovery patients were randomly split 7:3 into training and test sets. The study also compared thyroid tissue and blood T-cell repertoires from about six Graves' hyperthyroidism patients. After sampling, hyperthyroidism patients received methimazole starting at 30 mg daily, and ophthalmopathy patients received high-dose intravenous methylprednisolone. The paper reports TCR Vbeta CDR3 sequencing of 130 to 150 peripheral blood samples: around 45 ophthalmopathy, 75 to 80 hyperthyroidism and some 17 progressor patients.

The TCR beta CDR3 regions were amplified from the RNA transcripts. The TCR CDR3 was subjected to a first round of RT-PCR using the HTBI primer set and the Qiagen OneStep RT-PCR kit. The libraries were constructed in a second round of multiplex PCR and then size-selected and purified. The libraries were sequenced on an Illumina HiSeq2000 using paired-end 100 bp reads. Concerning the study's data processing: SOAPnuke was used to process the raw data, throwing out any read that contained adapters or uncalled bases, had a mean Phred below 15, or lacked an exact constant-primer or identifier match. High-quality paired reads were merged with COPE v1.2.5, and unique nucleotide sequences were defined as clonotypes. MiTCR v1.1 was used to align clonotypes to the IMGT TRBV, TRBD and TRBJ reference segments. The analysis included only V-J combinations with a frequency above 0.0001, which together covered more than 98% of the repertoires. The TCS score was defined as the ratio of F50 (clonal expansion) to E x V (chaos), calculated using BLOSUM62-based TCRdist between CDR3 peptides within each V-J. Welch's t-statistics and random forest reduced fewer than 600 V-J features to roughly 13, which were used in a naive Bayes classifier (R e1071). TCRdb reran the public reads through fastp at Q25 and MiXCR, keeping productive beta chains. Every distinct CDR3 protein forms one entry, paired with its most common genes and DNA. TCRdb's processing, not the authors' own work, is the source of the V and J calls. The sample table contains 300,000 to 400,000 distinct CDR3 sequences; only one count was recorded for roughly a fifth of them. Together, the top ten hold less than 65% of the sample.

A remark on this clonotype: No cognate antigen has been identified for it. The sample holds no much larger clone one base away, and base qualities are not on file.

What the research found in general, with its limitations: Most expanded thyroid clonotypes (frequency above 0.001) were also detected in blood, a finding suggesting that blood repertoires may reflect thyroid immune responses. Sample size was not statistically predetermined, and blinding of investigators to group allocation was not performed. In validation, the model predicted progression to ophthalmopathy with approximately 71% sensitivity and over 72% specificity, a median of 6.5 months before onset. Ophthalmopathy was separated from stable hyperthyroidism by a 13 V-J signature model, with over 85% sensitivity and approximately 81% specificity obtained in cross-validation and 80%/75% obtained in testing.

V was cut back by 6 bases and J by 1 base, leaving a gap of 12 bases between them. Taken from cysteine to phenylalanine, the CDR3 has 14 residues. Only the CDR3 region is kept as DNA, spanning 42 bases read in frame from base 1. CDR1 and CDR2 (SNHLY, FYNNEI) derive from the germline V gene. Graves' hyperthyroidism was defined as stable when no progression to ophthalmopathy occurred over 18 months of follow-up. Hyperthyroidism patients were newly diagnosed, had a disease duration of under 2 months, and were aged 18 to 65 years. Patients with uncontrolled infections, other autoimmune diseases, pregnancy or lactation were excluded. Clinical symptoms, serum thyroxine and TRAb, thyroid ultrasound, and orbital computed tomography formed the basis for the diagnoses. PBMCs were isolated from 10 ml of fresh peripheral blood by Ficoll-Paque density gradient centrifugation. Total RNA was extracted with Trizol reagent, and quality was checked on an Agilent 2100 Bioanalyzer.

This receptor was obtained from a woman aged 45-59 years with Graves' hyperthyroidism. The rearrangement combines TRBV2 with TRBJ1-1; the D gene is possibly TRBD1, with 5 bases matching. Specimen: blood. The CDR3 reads CASRGLGENTEAFF. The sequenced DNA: TGTGCCAGCAGGGGGCTAGGGGAGAACACTGAAGCTTTCTTT.